The 24 T cell receptor beta chains below were found in one sample sequenced in a study of T cell responses to AZD1222 COVID-19 vaccine. Measured with immunoSEQ multiplex PCR; TCRdb has only the in-frame clones, and not every one. The sample includes about 140,000 clones, over 90% of them seen just once. Sequenced here: peripheral blood, sampled 28 days after the second AZD1222 dose. The source is an adult who received the AZD1222 COVID-19 vaccine.

The chain links TRBV3-1 (or the pseudogene TRBV3-2) to TRBJ2-1; unclear D gene. CDR3 length: 15 amino acids. Between the trimmed V and J ends, which lost 1 base and 3 bases, there was a span of 10 bases. The germline V gene has CDR1 LGHDT and CDR2 YNNKEL (reference sequence). DNA of the CDR3: TGTGCCAGCAGCCAAGTATCGGCCATCTACAATGAGCAGTTCTTC. Amino acid sequence: CASSQVSAIYNEQFF.

This rearrangement joins TRBV6-5 to TRBJ2-2, with 9 bases that match TRBD1. The germline gives CDR1 MNHEY, CDR2 SVGAGI. The CDR3 extends over 14 amino acids. V gave up 10 bases and J gave up 2 bases; unmatched junction bases: 5. The CDR3 DNA is TGTGCCACCAGGACAGGGGAAAACACCGGGGAGCTGTTTTTT. Encoded protein: CATRTGENTGELFF.

The CDR3 nucleotides are TGTGCCAGCAGTTTAGGTCTTACCTACGAGCAGTACTTC. Its translation is CASSLGLTYEQYF. V gene TRBV12-3 or TRBV12-4 combines with J gene TRBJ2-7; no clear D gene. V was pared by 1 base and J by 2 bases, with 6 bases between. There are 13 residues in the CDR3.

V gene TRBV28 combines with J gene TRBJ2-3; D ambiguous. The CDR3 length is 19 residues. Germline loops: CDR1 MDHEN, CDR2 SYDVKM. V lost 5 bases and J lost 1, with 25 bases in between. The CDR3 is CASSPARYLQRSGTDTQYF. The CDR3 DNA is TGTGCCAGCAGTCCCGCCAGATATCTTCAGAGGTCCGGCACAGATACGCAGTATTTT.

V usage is TRBV24-1 and J usage is TRBJ2-2, with D perhaps matching TRBD1 or TRBD2 (5 bases each). V lost 2 bases and J lost 0, with 9 bases in between. Germline V CDR1 and CDR2: KGHDR, SFDVKD. The CDR3 spans 16 residues. In nucleotides, the CDR3 is TGTGCCACCAGTGATTCGGGACGGTCGAACACCGGGGAGCTGTTTTTT. Its translation is CATSDSGRSNTGELFF.

The rearrangement uses TRBV4-1 and TRBJ2-7, with 9 bases lining up with TRBD1. CDR1 and CDR2 from the germline V gene are MGHRA and YSYEKL. Trimming cost V 0 bases and J 7 bases; bases outside gene matches: 10. The CDR3 consists of 16 residues. The CDR3 DNA sequence: TGCGCCAGCAGCCAAGATTTCGGGACAGGGTCGAGAGAGCAGTACTTC. This gives the protein CASSQDFGTGSREQYF.

V is TRBV10-3 and J is TRBJ2-6; TRBD1 aligns across 9 bases. From germline, CDR1 is ENHRY and CDR2 SYGVKD. With 10 bases clipped from V and 1 base from J, the junction kept 5 bases outside the gene matches. The CDR3 is made up of 15 amino acids. The CDR3 sequence: CATRGTGSGANVLTF. For the CDR3, the DNA is TGTGCCACCAGAGGGACAGGGTCTGGGGCCAACGTCCTGACTTTC.

This clone has only one observation. V and J are TRBV4-3 and TRBJ2-7; D unresolved. Between the trimmed V and J ends, which lost 8 bases and 3 bases, there was a span of 14 bases. This CDR3 comprises 13 residues. Germline V CDR1 and CDR2: LGHNA, YSLEER. CDR3 sequence (DNA): TGCGCCAGCGGGATGGTTGGTCGCTACGAGCAGTACTTC. Translated, it gives CASGMVGRYEQYF.

CDR3 DNA sequence: TGTGCCAGCAGACAGGGCCCTTATGGCTACACCTTC. Its protein is CASRQGPYGYTF. The rearrangement uses TRBV9 and TRBJ1-2; the D gene is possibly TRBD1 (6 bases). V dropped 5 bases and J dropped 5 bases, with 10 bases sitting between them. Germline V gene lookup returns CDR1 SGDLS and CDR2 YYNGEE. This CDR3 spans 12 amino acids.

CDR3 loop: CASSRGPGSTDTQYF. CDR3 DNA sequence: TGTGCCAGCAGCAGGGGGCCTGGCTCCACAGATACGCAGTATTTT. This chain uses TRBV5-4 with TRBJ2-3; 7 positions agree with TRBD1. V was pared by 4 bases and J by 2 bases, with 7 bases of the junction left unmatched. This CDR3 has 15 amino acids. Germline V gene data show CDR1 as SGHNT and CDR2 as YYREEE (reference sequence).

The rearrangement uses TRBV5-6 and TRBJ2-3, with 7 bases fitting TRBD1. Germline V gene data show CDR1 as SGHDT and CDR2 as YYEEEE. Trimming took 1 base from V and 2 from J; bases not matched to a gene: 7. CDR3 size: 16 residues. CDR3 in amino acids: CASSLYGTEITDTQYF. The CDR3 DNA reads TGTGCCAGCAGCTTGTACGGGACAGAAATCACAGATACGCAGTATTTT.

This chain links TRBV19 with TRBJ1-1; no clear D. CDR3 length: 13 residues. Between the trimmed V and J ends, which lost 4 bases and 7 bases, there was a span of 13 bases. Looked up from germline, CDR1 is LNHDA and CDR2 is SQIVND (reference sequence). The CDR3 DNA reads as TGTGCCAGTAGTACCCGACGAGCGGTTGAAGCTTTCTTT. Its translation: CASSTRRAVEAFF.

DNA for the CDR3: TGTGCCAGCAGTTACGGTACAGGGGGCACGTACGAGCAGTACTTC. The encoded protein is CASSYGTGGTYEQYF. The chain couples TRBV6-5 to TRBJ2-7, with 9 bases lining up with TRBD1. The CDR3 covers 15 residues. V gave up 2 bases and J gave up 4 bases; unmatched junction bases: 6. The V gene's germline CDR1 is MNHEY and CDR2 SVGAGI.

For this clone: The same CDR3 is also encoded by other DNA sequences in this sample. The chain is built from TRBV20-1 and TRBJ1-1; D uncertain. Germline values: CDR1 DFQATT, CDR2 SNEGSKA (reference sequence). This CDR3 contains 11 residues. With 4 bases removed from V and 1 base from J, the gap between germline ends came to 4 bases. CDR3 sequence: CSAKGNTEAFF. CDR3 nucleotide sequence: TGCAGTGCTAAGGGGAACACTGAAGCTTTCTTT.

The chain uses TRBV6-1 and TRBJ1-4; D not resolved. The CDR3 is made up of 15 amino acids. CDR1 and CDR2 (germline): MNHNS, SASEGT. V was shortened by 2 bases and J by 5 bases, with 12 bases between the two germline ends. The CDR3, as DNA: TGTGCCAGCAGTGAACCCCCGGTGAGCAATGAAAAACTGTTTTTT. Translation: CASSEPPVSNEKLFF.

The chain uses TRBV28 and TRBJ1-2; D unclear. Germline V gene lookup returns CDR1 MDHEN and CDR2 SYDVKM. With 4 bases removed from V and 8 bases from J, the gap between germline ends came to 11 bases. The CDR3 is made up of 12 amino acids. For the CDR3, the DNA is TGTGCCAGCAGTTCGCGGGAGGACGGCTACACCTTC. As protein: CASSSREDGYTF.

This clone has just one count. The genes are TRBV3-1 (or the pseudogene TRBV3-2) and TRBJ1-3, with no clear D. V dropped 5 bases and J dropped 0 bases, with 14 bases sitting between them. This CDR3 is 16 amino acids long. From germline, CDR1 is LGHDT and CDR2 YNNKEL (reference sequence). The CDR3 reads CASSAAQEFSGNTIYF. The CDR3 coding sequence is TGTGCCAGCAGCGCAGCTCAGGAATTCTCTGGAAACACCATATATTTT.

The chain couples TRBV6-2 or TRBV6-3 to TRBJ2-1; 9 positions match TRBD2. The CDR3 runs 15 residues. V dropped 4 bases and J dropped 7; count of bases not matched to a gene: 8. Germline-derived CDR1 and CDR2 are MNHEY and SVGEGT. DNA for the CDR3: TGTGCCAGCAGTTTTGCGGGAGGGCCGGGAAATGAGCAGTTCTTC. Its protein product is CASSFAGGPGNEQFF.

The chain has TRBV5-4 and TRBJ2-1; 11 bases align to TRBD2. The germline V gene encodes CDR1 SGHNT and CDR2 YYREEE (reference sequence). V lost 2 bases, J lost 4 bases, and 2 bases stayed unmatched. CDR3 size: 15 residues. DNA for the CDR3: TGTGCCAGCAGCTTCGGGACTAGCGGATACAATGAGCAGTTCTTC. Translation: CASSFGTSGYNEQFF.

The chain employs TRBV19 and TRBJ1-4; no reliable D call. This CDR3 spans 12 amino acids. Trimming shortened V by 4 bases and J by 12 bases, and 12 bases separated the two germline ends. From germline, CDR1 is LNHDA and CDR2 SQIVND (reference sequence). Written as DNA, the CDR3 is TGTGCCAGTAGTACCGAGGTGGGTGAACTGTTTTTT. This translates into CASSTEVGELFF. The variable domain in full, completed from reference TRBV19 and TRBJ1-4, reads DGGITQSPKYLFRKEGQNVTLSCEQNLNHDAMYWYRQDPGQGLRLIYYSQIVNDFQKGDIAEGYSVSREKKESFPLTVTSAQKNPTAFYLCASSTEVGELFFGSGTQLSVL.

This sequence joins TRBV5-1 and TRBJ2-1, with D perhaps matching TRBD1 (6 bases). Trimming left V 2 bases short and J 1 base short, with 7 bases between. The CDR3 consists of 14 residues. The V gene's germline CDR1 is SGHRS and CDR2 YFSETQ. The CDR3 DNA reads as TGCGCCAGCAGCTTACAGGGTTCCTACAATGAGCAGTTCTTC. Protein sequence: CASSLQGSYNEQFF.

The V and J genes are TRBV7-2 and TRBJ1-5; D ambiguous. This CDR3 spans 15 amino acids. CDR1 is SGHTA and CDR2 is FQGNSA in the germline V gene. V shed 2 bases and J shed 0 bases, with 8 bases lying between them. The CDR3 bases are TGTGCCAGCAGCTTACGGGTGGGTAGCAATCAGCCCCAGCATTTT. Residues: CASSLRVGSNQPQHF. The variable domain in full, completed from reference TRBV7-2 and TRBJ1-5, reads GAGVSQSPSNKVTEKGKDVELRCDPISGHTALYWYRQSLGQGLEFLIYFQGNSAPDKSGLPSDRFSAERTGGSVSTLTIQRTQQEDSAVYLCASSLRVGSNQPQHFGDGTRLSIL.

This clone showed up just once. This chain connects TRBV11-2 to TRBJ2-2; D is uncertain. The V gene's germline CDR1 is SGHAT and CDR2 FQNNGV. This CDR3 comprises 14 residues. Trimming stripped 7 bases from V and 4 bases from J, with 13 bases between. This CDR3 reads CASNSPSPTGELFF. The CDR3 region has the DNA TGTGCCAGCAATAGTCCTTCCCCCACCGGGGAGCTGTTTTTT.

V is TRBV6-1 and J is TRBJ1-2, with 7 nucleotides matching TRBD1. The germline gives CDR1 MNHNS, CDR2 SASEGT. The junction had 5 bases not matched to a gene; V was cut back by 2 bases and J by 2 bases. CDR3 length: 15 residues. CDR3 sequence reads: CASSENPGQNYGYTF. CDR3 bases: TGTGCCAGCAGTGAAAATCCGGGACAGAACTATGGCTACACCTTC.